The clone carrying this T cell receptor (beta chain) was found a few times. Its antigen remains unknown. CDR1 LGHNA and CDR2 YSLEER come from the germline V gene. The length of the CDR3 is 16 residues. Trimming took off 2 bases at V and 5 bases at J, with 18 bases between the two ends. This sample is drawn from a study of blood T cells in healthy people across ages. Whole-study findings and limits: While age rose, TCR beta diversity per million T cells dropped in a roughly linear way.

Primers used in a second PCR of roughly 6 to 12 cycles were a sample-barcoded 5' primer and a J-beta primer mix. One entry per CDR3 protein, called by TCRdb with MiXCR from the 5' RACE reads. The sample carries around 1,600,000 distinct CDR3 sequences, approximately 43% recorded once. Sequenced input: blood. The source is a woman younger than 30 in good health. The chain has TRBV4-3 and TRBJ1-1; D possibly corresponds to TRBD1 (6 bases). The CDR3 DNA follows: TGCGCCAGCAGCCAAAGATCTGGACAGTGGGAAACTGAAGCTTTCTTT. This encodes CASSQRSGQWETEAFF.